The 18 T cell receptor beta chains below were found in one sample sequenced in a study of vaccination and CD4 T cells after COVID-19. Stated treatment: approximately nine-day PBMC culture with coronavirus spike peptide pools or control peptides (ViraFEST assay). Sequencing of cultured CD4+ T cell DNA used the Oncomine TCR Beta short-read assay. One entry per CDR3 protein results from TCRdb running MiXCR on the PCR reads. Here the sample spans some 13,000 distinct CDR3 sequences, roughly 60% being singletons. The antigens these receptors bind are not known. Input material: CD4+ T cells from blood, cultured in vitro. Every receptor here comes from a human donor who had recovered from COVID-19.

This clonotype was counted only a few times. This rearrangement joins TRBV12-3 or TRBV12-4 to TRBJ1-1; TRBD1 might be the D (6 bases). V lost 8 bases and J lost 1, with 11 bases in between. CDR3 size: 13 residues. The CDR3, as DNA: TGTGCCAGCGTCAGGGGTACGAACACTGAAGCTTTCTTT. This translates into CASVRGTNTEAFF.

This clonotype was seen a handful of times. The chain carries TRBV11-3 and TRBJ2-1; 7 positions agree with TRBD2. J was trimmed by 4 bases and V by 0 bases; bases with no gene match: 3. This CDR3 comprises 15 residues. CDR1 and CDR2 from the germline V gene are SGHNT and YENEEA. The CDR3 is CASSLDGRRYNEQFF. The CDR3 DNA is TGTGCCAGCAGCTTAGACGGGAGGAGGTACAATGAGCAGTTCTTC.

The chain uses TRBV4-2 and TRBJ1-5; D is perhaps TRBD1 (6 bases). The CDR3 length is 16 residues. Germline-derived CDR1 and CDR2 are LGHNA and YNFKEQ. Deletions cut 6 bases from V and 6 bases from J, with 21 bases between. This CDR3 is CASSTDSARLSQPQHF. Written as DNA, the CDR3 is TGTGCCAGCAGTACGGACAGCGCGCGATTGAGTCAGCCCCAGCATTTT.

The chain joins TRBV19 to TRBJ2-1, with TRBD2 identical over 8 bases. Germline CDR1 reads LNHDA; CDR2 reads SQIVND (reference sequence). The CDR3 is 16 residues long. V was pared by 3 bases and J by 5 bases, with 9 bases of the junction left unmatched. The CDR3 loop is CASSISYGTSHNEQFF. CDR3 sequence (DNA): TGTGCCAGTAGTATCTCATACGGGACTAGTCACAATGAGCAGTTCTTC.

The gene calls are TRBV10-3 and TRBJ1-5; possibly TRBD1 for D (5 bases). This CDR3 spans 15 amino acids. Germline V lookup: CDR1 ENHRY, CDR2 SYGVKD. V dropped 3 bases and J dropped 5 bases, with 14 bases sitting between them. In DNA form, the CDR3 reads TGTGCCATCAGTGACCTGGGACCGAGAGATCAGCCCCAGCATTTT. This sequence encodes CAISDLGPRDQPQHF.

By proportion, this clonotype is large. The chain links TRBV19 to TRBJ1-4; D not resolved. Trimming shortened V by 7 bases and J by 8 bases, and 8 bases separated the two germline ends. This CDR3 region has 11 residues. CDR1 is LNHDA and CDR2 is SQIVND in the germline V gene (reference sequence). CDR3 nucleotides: TGTGCCAGTAAGGGTGGAGAAAAACTGTTTTTT. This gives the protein CASKGGEKLFF.

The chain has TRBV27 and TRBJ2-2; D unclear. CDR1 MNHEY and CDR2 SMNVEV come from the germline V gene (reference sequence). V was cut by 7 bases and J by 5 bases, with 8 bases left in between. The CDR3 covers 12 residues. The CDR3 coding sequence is TGTGCCAGCATCACCCATACCGGGGAGCTGTTTTTT. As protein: CASITHTGELFF.

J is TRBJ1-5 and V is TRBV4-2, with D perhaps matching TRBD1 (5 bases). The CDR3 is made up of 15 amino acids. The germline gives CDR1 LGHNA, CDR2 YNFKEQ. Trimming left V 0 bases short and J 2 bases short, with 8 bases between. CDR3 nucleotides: TGTGCCAGCAGCCAAGAGCAGGGTGGCAATCAGCCCCAGCATTTT. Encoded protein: CASSQEQGGNQPQHF.

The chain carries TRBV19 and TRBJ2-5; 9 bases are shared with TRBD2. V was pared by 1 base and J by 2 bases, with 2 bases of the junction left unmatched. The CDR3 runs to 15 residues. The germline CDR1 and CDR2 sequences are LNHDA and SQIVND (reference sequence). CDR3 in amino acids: CASSIGLAAQETQYF. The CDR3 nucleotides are TGTGCCAGTAGTATAGGACTAGCGGCACAAGAGACCCAGTACTTC.

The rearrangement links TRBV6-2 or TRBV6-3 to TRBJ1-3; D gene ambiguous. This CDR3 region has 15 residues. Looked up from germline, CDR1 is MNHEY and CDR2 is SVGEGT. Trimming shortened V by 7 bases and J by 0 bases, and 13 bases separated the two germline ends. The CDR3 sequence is CASTKPSDSGNTIYF. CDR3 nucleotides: TGTGCCAGCACCAAGCCGTCGGACTCTGGAAACACCATATATTTT.

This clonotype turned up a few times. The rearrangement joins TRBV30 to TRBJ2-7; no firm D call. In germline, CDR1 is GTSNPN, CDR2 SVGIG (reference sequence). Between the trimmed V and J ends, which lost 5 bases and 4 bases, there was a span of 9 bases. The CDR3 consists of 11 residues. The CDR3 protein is CAWRSGYEQYF. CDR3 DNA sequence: TGTGCCTGGCGGAGTGGGTACGAGCAGTACTTC.

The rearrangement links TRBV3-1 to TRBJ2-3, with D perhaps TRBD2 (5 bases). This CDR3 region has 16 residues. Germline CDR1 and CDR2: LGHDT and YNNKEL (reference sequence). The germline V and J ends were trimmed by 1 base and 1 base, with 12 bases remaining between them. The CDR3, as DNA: TGTGCCAGCAGCCAAGGTCGGACTGGGGGCACAGATACGCAGTATTTT. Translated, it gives CASSQGRTGGTDTQYF.

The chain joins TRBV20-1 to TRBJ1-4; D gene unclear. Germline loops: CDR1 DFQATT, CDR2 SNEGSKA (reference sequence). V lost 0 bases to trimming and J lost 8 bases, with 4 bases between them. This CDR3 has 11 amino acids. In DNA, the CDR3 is TGCAGTGCTAGAGATCCCGAAAAACTGTTTTTT. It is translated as CSARDPEKLFF.

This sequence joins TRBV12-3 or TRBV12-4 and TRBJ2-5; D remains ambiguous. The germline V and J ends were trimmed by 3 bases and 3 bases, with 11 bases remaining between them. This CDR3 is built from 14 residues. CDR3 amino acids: CASSLRRLEETQYF. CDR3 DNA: TGTGCCAGCAGTTTGCGACGGCTCGAAGAGACCCAGTACTTC.

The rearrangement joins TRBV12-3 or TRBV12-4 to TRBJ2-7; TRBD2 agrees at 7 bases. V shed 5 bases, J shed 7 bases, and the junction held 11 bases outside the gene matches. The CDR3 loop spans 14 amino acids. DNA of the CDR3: TGTGCCAGCAGTATCCACCAGCTAGCGGAAGAGCAGTACTTC. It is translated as CASSIHQLAEEQYF.

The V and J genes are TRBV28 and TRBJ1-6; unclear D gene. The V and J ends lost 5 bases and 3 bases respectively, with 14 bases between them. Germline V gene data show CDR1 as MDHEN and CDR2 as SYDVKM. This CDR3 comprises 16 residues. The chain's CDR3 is CASSPPQPYYNSPLHF. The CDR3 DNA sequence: TGTGCCAGCAGTCCCCCACAGCCTTACTATAATTCACCCCTCCACTTT.

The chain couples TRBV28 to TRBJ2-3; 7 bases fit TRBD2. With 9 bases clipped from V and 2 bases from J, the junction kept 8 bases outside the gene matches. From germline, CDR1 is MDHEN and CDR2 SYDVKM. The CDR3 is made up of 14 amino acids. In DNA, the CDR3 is TGTGCCAGTTACTCTAGCGGATCCACAGATACGCAGTATTTT. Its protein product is CASYSSGSTDTQYF.

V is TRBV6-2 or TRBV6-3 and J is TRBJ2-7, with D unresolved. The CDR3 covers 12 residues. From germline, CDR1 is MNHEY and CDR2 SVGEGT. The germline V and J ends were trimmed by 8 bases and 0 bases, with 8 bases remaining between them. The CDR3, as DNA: TGTGCCAGCGGCGGAGACTCCTACGAGCAGTACTTC. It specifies CASGGDSYEQYF.